The 28 T cell receptor beta chains given below trace back to one sample, sequenced in a study of CD8+ T cells in alopecia areata. Extraction of RNA preceded its reverse transcription into cDNA, which served as the sequencing template. TCRdb keeps only in-frame clones here, not all; method: immunoSEQ multiplex PCR. The sample includes about 220,000 clones, 50% to 70% of them seen just once. As for treatment: oral pan-JAK inhibitor, 5-10 mg twice daily. Sequencing was performed on CD4+ T cells sorted from blood, taken at week 4, from a patient treated with tofacitinib. Receptors originate from a human donor with alopecia areata.

The chain employs TRBV5-6 and TRBJ2-3; D is ambiguous. Germline loops: CDR1 SGHDT, CDR2 YYEEEE. The V gene lost 6 bases and the J gene lost 4 bases, with 21 bases spanning the gap. The CDR3 extends over 16 amino acids. In DNA, the CDR3 is TGTGCCAGCATCCGAAATGTGATTACAGCTCCAGATACGCAGTATTTT. Amino acids: CASIRNVITAPDTQYF.

This clone was found a few times. The chain uses TRBV9 and TRBJ1-1; D remains unclear. Trimming took off 0 bases at V and 1 base at J, with 13 bases between the two ends. CDR1 is SGDLS, CDR2 YYNGEE, per germline. This CDR3 has 16 amino acids. DNA of the CDR3: TGTGCCAGCAGCGTAGGGGGAGGCGCTCGGAACACTGAAGCTTTCTTT. It yields the protein CASSVGGGARNTEAFF.

This clone was recorded a few times. In DNA form, the CDR3 reads TGTGCCAGCTCACGGGACAGGGGGCCAGATACGCAGTATTTT. This translates into CASSRDRGPDTQYF. V usage is TRBV18 and J usage is TRBJ2-3; 12 nucleotides match TRBD1. This CDR3 has 14 residues. Looked up from germline, CDR1 is KGHSH and CDR2 is LQKENI. The V gene end was trimmed by 4 bases and the J gene end by 4 bases; junction bases not matched to a gene: 0.

This chain connects TRBV25-1 to TRBJ1-1; a possible D gene is TRBD1 (5 bases). CDR1 and CDR2 (germline): MGHDK, SYGVNS. With 7 bases removed from V and 7 bases from J, the gap between germline ends came to 13 bases. The CDR3 is made up of 12 amino acids. Here the CDR3 reads CASMGVWGEAFF. As DNA, the CDR3 is TGTGCCAGCATGGGGGTGTGGGGTGAAGCTTTCTTT.

The V and J genes are TRBV7-7 and TRBJ2-5, with TRBD1 identical over 7 bases. The CDR3 has 16 residues. CDR1 is SSHAT, CDR2 FNYEAQ, per germline (reference sequence). Trimming removed 2 bases from V and 5 bases from J; junction bases left unmatched: 11. DNA for the CDR3: TGTGCCAGCAGCTTACTCCCAATGACAGGGAGTGAGACCCAGTACTTC. It yields the protein CASSLLPMTGSETQYF.

V usage is TRBV15 and J usage is TRBJ2-4; D may be TRBD2 (6 bases). Germline V CDR1 and CDR2: LNHNV, YYDKDF (reference sequence). The CDR3 has 14 residues. The ends were cut back, 4 bases at V and 8 bases at J, with 15 bases in the middle. The CDR3 DNA follows: TGTGCCACCAGCAAGGGAGAGCGGGCGCACATTCAGTACTTC. Protein sequence: CATSKGERAHIQYF.

This clone has just one count. This chain links TRBV2 with TRBJ2-7; D call uncertain. In germline, CDR1 is SNHLY, CDR2 FYNNEI. The length of the CDR3 is 15 residues. V was shortened by 6 bases and J by 2 bases, with 17 bases between the two germline ends. CDR3 region: CASSLETPLTYEQYF. CDR3 coding DNA: TGTGCCAGCAGCCTCGAGACCCCTCTTACCTACGAGCAGTACTTC.

This clone was seen a handful of times. The chain employs TRBV30 and TRBJ2-3, with no clear D. CDR1 GTSNPN and CDR2 SVGIG come from the germline V gene (reference sequence). The V end lost 2 bases, the J end lost 2 bases, and 5 bases lay between the germline ends. This CDR3 contains 12 residues. This CDR3 reads CAWSKNTDTQYF. The DNA of the CDR3 is TGTGCCTGGAGTAAGAACACAGATACGCAGTATTTT.

CDR3 sequence reads: CSGDRADEQFF. CDR3 bases: TGCAGCGGGGACAGGGCGGATGAGCAGTTCTTC. This sequence joins TRBV29-1 and TRBJ2-1, with 9 bases fitting TRBD1. Germline trimming cut 7 bases from V and 8 bases from J; bases unmatched to any gene: 3. This CDR3 region has 11 residues. The germline V gene has CDR1 SQVTM and CDR2 ANQGSEA.

V is TRBV20-1 and J is TRBJ1-4; no clear D gene. Germline V gene data show CDR1 as DFQATT and CDR2 as SNEGSKA (reference sequence). The CDR3 covers 11 residues. The germline V and J ends were trimmed by 8 bases and 8 bases, with 12 bases remaining between them. CDR3 sequence reads: CSIIFLEKLFF. The CDR3, as DNA: TGCAGTATCATTTTTCTGGAAAAACTGTTTTTT.

This clone appeared a single time. The rearrangement uses TRBV29-1 and TRBJ2-7, with a possible D match to TRBD1 (6 bases). The CDR3 has 13 amino acids. Trimming pared 6 bases from V and 3 bases from J, leaving 15 bases between. Per germline, CDR1 SQVTM and CDR2 ANQGSEA. The CDR3 region has the DNA TGCAGCGTCGTCAGGGGTTTCGACTACGAGCAGTACTTC. It yields the protein CSVVRGFDYEQYF.

The chain is built from TRBV27 and TRBJ2-7; tentatively, D is TRBD1 or TRBD2 (6 bases each). Germline CDR1 MNHEY, CDR2 SMNVEV (reference sequence). The CDR3 covers 13 residues. The V end lost 3 bases, the J end lost 7 bases, and 13 bases lay between the germline ends. The chain's CDR3 is CASSFKGGGEQYF. CDR3 in DNA: TGTGCCAGCAGTTTTAAGGGGGGAGGAGAGCAGTACTTC.

In its sample, this clone was seen a few times. This chain connects TRBV7-9 to TRBJ1-1; tentatively, D is TRBD1 (5 bases). Germline CDR1 SEHNR, CDR2 FQNEAQ (reference sequence). The CDR3 is 11 amino acids. The ends were cut back, 5 bases at V and 11 bases at J, with 12 bases in the middle. The CDR3 nucleotides read TGTGCCAGCAGCATAGGGGAAGGGGCTTTCTTT. Its protein is CASSIGEGAFF.

This chain joins TRBV29-1 and TRBJ2-1; unclear D gene. Germline CDR1 reads SQVTM; CDR2 reads ANQGSEA. Trimming took off 4 bases at V and 9 bases at J, with 28 bases between the two ends. The CDR3 length is 17 residues. The DNA of the CDR3 is TGCAGCGTTGGAATACGAATTGGGTCTCTCCTGGGTGGTGAGCAGTTCTTC. Its translation: CSVGIRIGSLLGGEQFF.

The CDR3 nucleotides are TGCGCCAGCAGCCGGACCGGGGCTGACTACGAGCAGTACTTC. Amino acids: CASSRTGADYEQYF. The chain uses TRBV4-3 and TRBJ2-7; D possibly uses TRBD1 or TRBD2 (5 bases each). The ends were cut back, 4 bases at V and 3 bases at J, with 13 bases in the middle. The CDR3 extends over 14 amino acids. Germline lookup yields CDR1 LGHNA and CDR2 YSLEER.

V is TRBV2 and J is TRBJ2-7; tentatively, D is TRBD1 (6 bases). This CDR3 comprises 12 residues. Germline V gene sequence: CDR1 SNHLY, CDR2 FYNNEI. V shed 9 bases and J shed 4 bases, with 13 bases lying between them. CDR3 DNA sequence: TGTGCCAGTCGGGACATGCCTTACGAGCAGTACTTC. Protein product: CASRDMPYEQYF.

This CDR3 reads CASSLATGGGETQYF. DNA for the CDR3: TGCGCCAGCAGCCTCGCGACGGGGGGCGGGGAGACCCAGTACTTC. The genes are TRBV4-3 and TRBJ2-5; D might be TRBD2 (7 bases). Per the germline V gene, CDR1 is LGHNA and CDR2 is YSLEER. Trimming took off 4 bases at V and 5 bases at J, with 17 bases between the two ends. The CDR3 loop spans 15 amino acids.

This clone came up once. The chain employs TRBV9 and TRBJ2-4, with 9 bases aligning to TRBD1. V was clipped by 4 bases and J by 4 bases; unmatched bases: 6. In germline, CDR1 is SGDLS, CDR2 YYNGEE. This CDR3 has 15 amino acids. In DNA form, the CDR3 reads TGTGCCAGCAGCTCGCCAGGGACAGGGAAAAACATTCAGTACTTC. This encodes CASSSPGTGKNIQYF.

By frequency in the sample, this clone is medium-sized. The chain is built from TRBV4-3 and TRBJ2-1, with D unclear. V gave up 0 bases and J gave up 1 base, with 7 bases separating them. The germline gives CDR1 LGHNA, CDR2 YSLEER. The CDR3 length is 15 residues. The CDR3 loop reads CASSQDGESYNEQFF. CDR3 DNA: TGCGCCAGCAGCCAAGATGGGGAATCCTACAATGAGCAGTTCTTC.

This clone has at least ten counts. The gene calls are TRBV7-2 and TRBJ2-7; tentative D call: TRBD2 (6 bases). Trimming left V 0 bases short and J 6 bases short, with 18 bases between. The CDR3 sequence is 16 residues long. Germline-derived CDR1 and CDR2 are SGHTA and FQGNSA. In DNA form, the CDR3 reads TGTGCCAGCAGCTTAGCGTCGACGGCGGGGAGCAGCGAGCAGTACTTC. This translates into CASSLASTAGSSEQYF. The variable domain in full, completed from reference TRBV7-2 and TRBJ2-7, reads GAGVSQSPSNKVTEKGKDVELRCDPISGHTALYWYRQSLGQGLEFLIYFQGNSAPDKSGLPSDRFSAERTGGSVSTLTIQRTQQEDSAVYLCASSLASTAGSSEQYFGPGTRLTVT.

The table lists this clone with a few counts. This chain links TRBV14 with TRBJ1-6; D is unresolved. V was pared by 1 base and J by 10 bases, with 11 bases between. The CDR3 runs 14 residues. Germline lookup yields CDR1 SGHDN and CDR2 FVKESK. This CDR3 is CASSQVTGRSPLHF. CDR3 nucleotide sequence: TGTGCCAGCAGCCAAGTTACGGGGAGATCACCCCTCCACTTT.

The chain carries TRBV27 and TRBJ1-5; D unresolved. The CDR3 is 16 amino acids. Looked up from germline, CDR1 is MNHEY and CDR2 is SMNVEV (reference sequence). Trimming removed 0 bases from V and 2 bases from J, with 11 bases in between. CDR3 protein: CASSLSWGGGNQPQHF. The CDR3 DNA sequence: TGTGCCAGCAGTTTATCCTGGGGTGGGGGCAATCAGCCCCAGCATTTT.

J is TRBJ2-7 and V is TRBV30; 8 bases fit TRBD1. The germline gives CDR1 GTSNPN, CDR2 SVGIG (reference sequence). Trimming cost V 1 base and J 3 bases; bases outside gene matches: 5. The CDR3 consists of 14 residues. The CDR3: CAWSEGTGIYEQYF. The CDR3 nucleotides are TGTGCCTGGAGTGAAGGGACAGGCATCTACGAGCAGTACTTC.

J is TRBJ1-2 and V is TRBV27, with a possible D match to TRBD1 (6 bases). Trimming cost V 0 bases and J 6 bases, with 17 bases left between them. The CDR3 runs 16 residues. Germline values: CDR1 MNHEY, CDR2 SMNVEV (reference sequence). The CDR3 loop reads CASSLSFLRQEDGYTF. For the CDR3, the DNA is TGTGCCAGCAGTTTATCGTTTTTGCGACAGGAAGATGGCTACACCTTC.

The V gene is TRBV5-1, the J gene TRBJ1-5; weak D call: TRBD1 (5 bases). Germline CDR1 SGHRS, CDR2 YFSETQ. This CDR3 is 15 amino acids long. The V gene lost 5 bases and the J gene lost 6 bases, with 18 bases spanning the gap. CDR3 nucleotide sequence: TGCGCCAGCAGGCCGGACCCTATTAGGGGTCAGCCCCAGCATTTT. Protein: CASRPDPIRGQPQHF.

J is TRBJ2-3 and V is TRBV9; TRBD2 aligns across 9 bases. V lost 6 bases to trimming and J lost 2 bases; unmatched junction nucleotides: 7. The CDR3 sequence is 15 residues long. Germline V gene sequence: CDR1 SGDLS, CDR2 YYNGEE. The CDR3 DNA follows: TGTGCCAGCACCGCGACTAGCGGTTACACAGATACGCAGTATTTT. Amino acid sequence: CASTATSGYTDTQYF.

This clone was counted between two and nine times. J is TRBJ2-3 and V is TRBV14; 9 bases fit TRBD2. The ends lost 4 bases at V and 11 bases at J; junction bases unmatched: 13. Germline CDR1 SGHDN, CDR2 FVKESK. This CDR3 is built from 15 residues. CDR3 in DNA: TGTGCCAGCAGCCGCGGGGGACTAGCCACTTCCGAGCAGTATTTT. It is translated as CASSRGGLATSEQYF. Variable domain in full (rest from reference TRBV14 and TRBJ2-3): EAGVTQFPSHSVIEKGQTVTLRCDPISGHDNLYWYRRVMGKEIKFLLHFVKESKQDESGMPNNRFLAERTGGTYSTLKVQPAELEDSGVYFCASSRGGLATSEQYFGPGTRLTVL.

This chain uses TRBV29-1 with TRBJ2-2, with D perhaps TRBD2 (6 bases). CDR3 size: 14 residues. Germline V lookup: CDR1 SQVTM, CDR2 ANQGSEA. Deletions cut 4 bases from V and 7 bases from J, with 16 bases between. The CDR3 spells CSVGAAGGSGELFF. CDR3 sequence (DNA): TGCAGCGTTGGAGCGGCCGGAGGGAGCGGGGAGCTGTTTTTT.